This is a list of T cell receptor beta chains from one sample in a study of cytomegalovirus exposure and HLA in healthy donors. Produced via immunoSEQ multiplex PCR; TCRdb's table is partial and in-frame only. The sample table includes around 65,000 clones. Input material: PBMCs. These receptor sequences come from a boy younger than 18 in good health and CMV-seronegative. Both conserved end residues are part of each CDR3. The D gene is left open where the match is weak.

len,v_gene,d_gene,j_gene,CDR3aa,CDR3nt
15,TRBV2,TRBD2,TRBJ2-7,CASGTLAGGQNEQYF,TGTGCCAGCGGGACACTAGCGGGAGGCCAGAACGAGCAGTACTTC
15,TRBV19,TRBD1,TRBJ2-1,CASRDGQGGLYEQFF,TGTGCCAGTAGGGACGGACAGGGGGGATTATATGAGCAGTTCTTC
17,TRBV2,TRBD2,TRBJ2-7,CASSERTSGGPTSEQYF,TGTGCCAGCAGTGAGAGGACTAGCGGGGGGCCAACGAGTGAGCAGTACTTC
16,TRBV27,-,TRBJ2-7,CASSLIADRGSYEQYF,TGTGCCAGCAGTTTAATAGCAGATCGAGGGTCCTACGAGCAGTACTTC
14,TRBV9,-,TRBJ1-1,CASSVADRDTEAFF,TGTGCCAGCAGCGTAGCGGACAGAGACACTGAAGCTTTCTTT
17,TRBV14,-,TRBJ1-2,CASSQDHGGNGDYGYTF,TGTGCCAGCAGCCAAGATCATGGAGGTAACGGAGACTATGGCTACACCTTC
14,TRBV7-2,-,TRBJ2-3,CASSLRVEAGTQYF,TGTGCCAGCAGCTTAAGGGTGGAGGCGGGTACGCAGTATTTT
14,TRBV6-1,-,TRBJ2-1,CASSASGTLEEQFF,TGTGCCAGCAGTGCATCCGGGACACTGGAGGAGCAGTTCTTC
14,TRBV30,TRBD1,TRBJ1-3,CAWNPTGIRNTIYF,TGTGCCTGGAATCCGACAGGGATCCGAAACACCATATATTTT
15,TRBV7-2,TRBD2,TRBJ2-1,CASSPMGLAGAEQFF,TGTGCCAGCAGCCCCATGGGACTAGCGGGAGCTGAGCAGTTCTTC
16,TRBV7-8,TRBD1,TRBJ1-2,CASSLGGTGGLYGYTF,TGTGCCAGCAGCTTAGGCGGGACAGGGGGCCTCTATGGCTACACCTTC
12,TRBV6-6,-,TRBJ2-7,CATRPEGYEQYF,TGTGCCACCCGTCCGGAGGGCTACGAGCAGTACTTC
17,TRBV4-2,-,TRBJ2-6,CASSHPGLSSGANVLTF,TGTGCCAGCAGCCACCCGGGACTCTCCTCTGGGGCCAACGTCCTGACTTTC
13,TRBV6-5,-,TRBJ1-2,CASSLEGNYGYTF,TGTGCCAGCAGCTTGGAGGGGAACTATGGCTACACCTTC
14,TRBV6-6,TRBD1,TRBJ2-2,CASRPQGGSGELFF,TGTGCCAGCAGACCACAGGGGGGATCCGGGGAGCTGTTTTTT
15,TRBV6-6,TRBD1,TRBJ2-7,CASSRFPGQGSEQYF,TGTGCCAGCAGCCGGTTCCCGGGACAGGGATCCGAGCAGTACTTC
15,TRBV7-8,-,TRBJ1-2,CASSLVRGSSYGYTF,TGTGCCAGCAGCTTAGTTCGGGGGTCGTCATATGGCTACACCTTC
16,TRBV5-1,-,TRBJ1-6,CASSLDGGLLNSPLHF,TGCGCCAGCAGCTTGGACGGGGGGTTATTAAATTCACCCCTCCACTTT
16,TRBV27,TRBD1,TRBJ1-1,CASSSQGAFGNTEAFF,TGTGCCAGCAGTTCTCAGGGGGCGTTTGGGAACACTGAAGCTTTCTTT
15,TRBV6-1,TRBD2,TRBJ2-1,CASSSSGRSYNEQFF,TGTGCCAGCAGTTCTAGCGGGAGATCCTACAATGAGCAGTTCTTC
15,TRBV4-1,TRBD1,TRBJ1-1,CASSPQGTGFTEAFF,TGCGCCAGCAGCCCCCAGGGGACAGGTTTCACTGAAGCTTTCTTT
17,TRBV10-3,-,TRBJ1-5,CAISGGAGDGYNQPQHF,TGTGCCATCAGTGGAGGGGCAGGGGATGGGTACAATCAGCCCCAGCATTTT
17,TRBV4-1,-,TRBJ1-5,CASSQDLLTGSNQPQHF,TGCGCCAGCAGCCAAGATTTGTTGACAGGTAGCAATCAGCCCCAGCATTTT
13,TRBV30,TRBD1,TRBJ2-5,CAWGTGGQETQYF,TGTGCCTGGGGGACAGGGGGGCAAGAGACCCAGTACTTC
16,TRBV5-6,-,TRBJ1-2,CASASQGRLETYGYTF,TGTGCCAGCGCATCACAGGGCCGACTGGAGACCTATGGCTACACCTTC
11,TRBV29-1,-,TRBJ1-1,CSVEFSTEAFF,TGCAGCGTTGAGTTTAGCACTGAAGCTTTCTTT
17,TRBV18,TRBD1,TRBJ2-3,CASSPLPRTGKTDTQYF,TGTGCCAGCTCACCACTTCCTAGGACAGGGAAAACAGATACGCAGTATTTT
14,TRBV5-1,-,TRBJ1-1,CASSLATGNPEAFF,TGCGCCAGCAGCTTGGCCACAGGGAATCCTGAAGCTTTCTTT
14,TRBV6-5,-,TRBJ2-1,CASTATRGRNEQFF,TGTGCCAGCACCGCAACCCGGGGTAGGAATGAGCAGTTCTTC